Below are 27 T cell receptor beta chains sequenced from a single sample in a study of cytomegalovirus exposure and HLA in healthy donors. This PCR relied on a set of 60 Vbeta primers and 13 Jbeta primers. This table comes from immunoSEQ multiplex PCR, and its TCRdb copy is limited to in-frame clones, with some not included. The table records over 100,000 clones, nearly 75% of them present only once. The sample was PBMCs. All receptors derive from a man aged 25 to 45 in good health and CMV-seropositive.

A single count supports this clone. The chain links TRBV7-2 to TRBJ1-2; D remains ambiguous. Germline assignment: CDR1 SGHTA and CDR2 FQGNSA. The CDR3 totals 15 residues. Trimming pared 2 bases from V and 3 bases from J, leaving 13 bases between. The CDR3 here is CASSLLEGKDYGYTF. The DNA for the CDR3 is TGTGCCAGCAGCTTATTAGAGGGTAAGGACTATGGCTACACCTTC.

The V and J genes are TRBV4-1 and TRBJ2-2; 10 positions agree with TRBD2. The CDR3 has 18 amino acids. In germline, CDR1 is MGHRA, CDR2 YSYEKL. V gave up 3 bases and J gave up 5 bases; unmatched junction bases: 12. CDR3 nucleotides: TGCGCCAGCAGCCATCTGCCAGCGGGGGGGATTGATACCGGGGAGCTGTTTTTT. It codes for CASSHLPAGGIDTGELFF.

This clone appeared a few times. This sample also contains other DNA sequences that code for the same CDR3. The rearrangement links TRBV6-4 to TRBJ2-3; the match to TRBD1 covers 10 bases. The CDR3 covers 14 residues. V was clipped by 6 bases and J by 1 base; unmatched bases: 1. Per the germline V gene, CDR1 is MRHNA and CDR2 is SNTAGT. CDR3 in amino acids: CASSGTGGTDTQYF. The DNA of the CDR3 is TGTGCCAGCAGCGGGACAGGGGGCACAGATACGCAGTATTTT.

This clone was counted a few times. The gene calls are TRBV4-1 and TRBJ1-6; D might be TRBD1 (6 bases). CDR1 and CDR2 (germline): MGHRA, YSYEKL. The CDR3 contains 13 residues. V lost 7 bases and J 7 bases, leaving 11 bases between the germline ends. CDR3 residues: CASNRDNNSPLHF. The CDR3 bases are TGCGCCAGCAACCGGGACAACAATTCACCCCTCCACTTT.

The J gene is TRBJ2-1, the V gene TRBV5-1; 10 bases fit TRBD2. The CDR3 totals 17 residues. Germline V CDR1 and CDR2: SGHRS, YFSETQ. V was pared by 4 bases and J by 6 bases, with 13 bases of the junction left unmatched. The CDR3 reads CASSREPGLAWGNEQFF. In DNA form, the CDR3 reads TGCGCCAGCAGCCGAGAACCGGGACTAGCGTGGGGCAATGAGCAGTTCTTC.

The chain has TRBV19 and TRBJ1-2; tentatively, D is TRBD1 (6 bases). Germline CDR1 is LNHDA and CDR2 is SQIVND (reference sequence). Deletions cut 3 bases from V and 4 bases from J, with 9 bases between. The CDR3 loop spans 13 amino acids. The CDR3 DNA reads TGTGCCAGTAGTATTACAGGGCGCTATGGCTACACCTTC. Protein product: CASSITGRYGYTF.

CDR3: CASSQLKGLDTQYF. As DNA, the CDR3 is TGTGCCAGCAGTCAACTAAAGGGGCTGGATACGCAGTATTTT. The J gene is TRBJ2-3, the V gene TRBV6-6, with a possible D match to TRBD1 (5 bases). Germline assignment: CDR1 MNHNY and CDR2 SVGAGI (reference sequence). The CDR3 has 14 residues. Trimming left V 5 bases short and J 6 bases short, with 15 bases between.

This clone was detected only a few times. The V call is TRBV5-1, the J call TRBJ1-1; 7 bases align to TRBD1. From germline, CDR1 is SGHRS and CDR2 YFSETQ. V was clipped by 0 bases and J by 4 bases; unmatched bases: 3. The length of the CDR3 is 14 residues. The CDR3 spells CASSLAQGVTEAFF. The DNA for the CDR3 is TGCGCCAGCAGCTTGGCCCAGGGGGTCACTGAAGCTTTCTTT. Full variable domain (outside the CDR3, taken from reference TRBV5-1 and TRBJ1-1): KAGVTQTPRYLIKTRGQQVTLSCSPISGHRSVSWYQQTPGQGLQFLFEYFSETQRNKGNFPGRFSGRQFSNSRSEMNVSTLELGDSALYLCASSLAQGVTEAFFGQGTRLTVV.

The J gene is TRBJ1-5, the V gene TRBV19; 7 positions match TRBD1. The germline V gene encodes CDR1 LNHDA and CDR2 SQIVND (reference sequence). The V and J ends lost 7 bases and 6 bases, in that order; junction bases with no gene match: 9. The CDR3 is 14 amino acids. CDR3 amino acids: CASTDYRGAQPQHF. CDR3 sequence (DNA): TGTGCCAGTACCGATTACAGGGGTGCTCAGCCCCAGCATTTT. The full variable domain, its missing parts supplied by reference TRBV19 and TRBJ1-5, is DGGITQSPKYLFRKEGQNVTLSCEQNLNHDAMYWYRQDPGQGLRLIYYSQIVNDFQKGDIAEGYSVSREKKESFPLTVTSAQKNPTAFYLCASTDYRGAQPQHFGDGTRLSIL.

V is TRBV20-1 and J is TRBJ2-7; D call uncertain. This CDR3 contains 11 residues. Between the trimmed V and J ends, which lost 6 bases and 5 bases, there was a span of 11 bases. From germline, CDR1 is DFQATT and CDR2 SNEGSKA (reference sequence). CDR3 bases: TGCAGTGCGCGGTTAGAGAACGAGCAGTACTTC. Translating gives CSARLENEQYF.

The CDR3 DNA sequence: TGTGCCAGCAGCTTAGAGGGACTTCGTGAAAAACTGTTTTTT. Translation: CASSLEGLREKLFF. V and J are TRBV7-3 and TRBJ1-4; possibly TRBD1 for D (5 bases). From germline, CDR1 is SGHTA and CDR2 FQGTGA. This CDR3 is built from 14 residues. V gave up 2 bases and J gave up 7 bases, with 11 bases separating them.

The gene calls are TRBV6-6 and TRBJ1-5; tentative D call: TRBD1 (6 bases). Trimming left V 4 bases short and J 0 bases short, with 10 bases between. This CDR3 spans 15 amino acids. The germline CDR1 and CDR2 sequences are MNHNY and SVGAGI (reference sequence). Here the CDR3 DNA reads TGTGCCAGCAGTTTGGACAGTTCTAGCAATCAGCCCCAGCATTTT. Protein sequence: CASSLDSSSNQPQHF.

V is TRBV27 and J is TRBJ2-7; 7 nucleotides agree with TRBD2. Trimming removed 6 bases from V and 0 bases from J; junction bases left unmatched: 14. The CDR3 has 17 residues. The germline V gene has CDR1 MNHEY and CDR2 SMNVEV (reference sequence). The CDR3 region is CASSPTAGEGTSYEQYF. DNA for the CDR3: TGTGCCAGCAGCCCAACGGCGGGGGAAGGGACCTCCTACGAGCAGTACTTC.

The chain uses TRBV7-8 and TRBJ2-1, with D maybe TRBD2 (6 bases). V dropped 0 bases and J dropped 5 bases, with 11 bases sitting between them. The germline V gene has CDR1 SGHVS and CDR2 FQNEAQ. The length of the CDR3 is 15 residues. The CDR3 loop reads CASSLALGRHNEQFF. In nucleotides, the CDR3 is TGTGCCAGCAGCTTAGCGCTAGGGAGGCACAATGAGCAGTTCTTC.

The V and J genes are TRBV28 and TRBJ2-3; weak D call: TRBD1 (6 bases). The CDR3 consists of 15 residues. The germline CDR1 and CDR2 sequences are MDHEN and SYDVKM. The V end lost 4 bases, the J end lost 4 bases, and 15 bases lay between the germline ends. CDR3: CASSWFLQGSDTQYF. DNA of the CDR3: TGTGCCAGCAGTTGGTTCCTACAGGGTTCAGATACGCAGTATTTT. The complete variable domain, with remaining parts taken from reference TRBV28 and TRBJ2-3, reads DVKVTQSSRYLVKRTGEKVFLECVQDMDHENMFWYRQDPGLGLRLIYFSYDVKMKEKGDIPEGYSVSREKKERFSLILESASTNQTSMYLCASSWFLQGSDTQYFGPGTRLTVL.

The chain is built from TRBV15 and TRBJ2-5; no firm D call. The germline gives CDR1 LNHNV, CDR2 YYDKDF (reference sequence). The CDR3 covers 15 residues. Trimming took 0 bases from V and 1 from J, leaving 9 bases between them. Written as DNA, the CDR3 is TGTGCCACCAGCAGAGATCAGGCCAGCCAAGAGACCCAGTACTTC. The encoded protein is CATSRDQASQETQYF.

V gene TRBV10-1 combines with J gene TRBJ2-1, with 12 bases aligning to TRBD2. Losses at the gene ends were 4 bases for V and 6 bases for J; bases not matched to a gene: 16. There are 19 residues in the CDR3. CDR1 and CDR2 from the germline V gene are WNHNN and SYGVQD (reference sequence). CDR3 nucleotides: TGCGCCAGCAGTGGTTCATGGACTAGCGGGGAACCGACACCCAATGAGCAGTTCTTC. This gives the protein CASSGSWTSGEPTPNEQFF.

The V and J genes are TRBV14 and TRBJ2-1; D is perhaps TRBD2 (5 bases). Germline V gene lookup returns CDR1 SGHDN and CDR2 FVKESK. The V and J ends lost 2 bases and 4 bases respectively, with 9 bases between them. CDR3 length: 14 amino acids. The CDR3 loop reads CASSQSSGYNEQFF. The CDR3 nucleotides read TGTGCCAGCAGCCAATCGTCGGGGTACAATGAGCAGTTCTTC.

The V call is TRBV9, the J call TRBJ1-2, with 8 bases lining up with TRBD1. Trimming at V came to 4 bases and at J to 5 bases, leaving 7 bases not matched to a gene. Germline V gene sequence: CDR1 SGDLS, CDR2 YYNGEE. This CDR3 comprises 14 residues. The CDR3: CASSTGQGLYGYTF. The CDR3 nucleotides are TGTGCCAGCAGCACCGGACAGGGTTTGTATGGCTACACCTTC.

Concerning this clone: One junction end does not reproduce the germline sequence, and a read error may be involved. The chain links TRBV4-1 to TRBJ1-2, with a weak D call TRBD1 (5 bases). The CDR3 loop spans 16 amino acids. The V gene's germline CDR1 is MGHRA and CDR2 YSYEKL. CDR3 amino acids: CASSQNDRSQNYGYPF. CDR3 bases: TGCGCCAGCAGCCAAAACGACAGATCCCAAAACTATGGCTACCCCTTC.

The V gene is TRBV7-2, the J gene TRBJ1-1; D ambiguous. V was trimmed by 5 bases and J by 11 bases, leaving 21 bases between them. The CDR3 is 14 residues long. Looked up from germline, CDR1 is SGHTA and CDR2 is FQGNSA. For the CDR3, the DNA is TGTGCCAGCAGCCCACCTTGGCGGGGTATTGACGCTTTCTTT. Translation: CASSPPWRGIDAFF.

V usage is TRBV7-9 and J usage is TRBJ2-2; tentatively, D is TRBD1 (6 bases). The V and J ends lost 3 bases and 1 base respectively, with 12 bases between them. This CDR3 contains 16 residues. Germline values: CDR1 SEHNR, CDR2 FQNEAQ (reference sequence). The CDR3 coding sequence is TGTGCCAGCAGCTTCTCACAGGGCAGGAACACCGGGGAGCTGTTTTTT. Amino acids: CASSFSQGRNTGELFF.

The CDR3 DNA reads as TGTGCCAGCCGAGGGTGGGACACTGAAGCTTTCTTT. Its protein is CASRGWDTEAFF. The chain couples TRBV5-4 to TRBJ1-1; D gene uncertain. This CDR3 contains 12 residues. V lost 7 bases to trimming and J lost 3 bases, with 10 bases between them. CDR1 is SGHNT, CDR2 YYREEE, per germline (reference sequence). Full variable domain (remainder filled in from reference TRBV5-4 and TRBJ1-1): ETGVTQSPTHLIKTRGQQVTLRCSSQSGHNTVSWYQQALGQGPQFIFQYYREEENGRGNFPPRFSGLQFPNYSSELNVNALELDDSALYLCASRGWDTEAFFGQGTRLTVV.

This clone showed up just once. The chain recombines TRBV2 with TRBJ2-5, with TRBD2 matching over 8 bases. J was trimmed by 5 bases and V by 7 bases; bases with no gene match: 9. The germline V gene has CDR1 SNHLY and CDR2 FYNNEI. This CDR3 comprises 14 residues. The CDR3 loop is CASKMSGGSETQYF. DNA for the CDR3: TGTGCCAGCAAGATGAGCGGGGGTAGTGAGACCCAGTACTTC.

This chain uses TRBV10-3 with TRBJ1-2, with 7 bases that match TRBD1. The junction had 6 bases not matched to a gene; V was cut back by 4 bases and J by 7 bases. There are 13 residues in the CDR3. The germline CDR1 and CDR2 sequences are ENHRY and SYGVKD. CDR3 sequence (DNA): TGTGCCATCAGTGTTGACAGGGAGGTTGGCTACACCTTC. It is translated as CAISVDREVGYTF.

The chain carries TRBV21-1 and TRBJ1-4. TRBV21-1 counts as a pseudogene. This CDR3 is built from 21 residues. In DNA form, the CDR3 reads TGTGCCAGCAGCAAAGGTCTCACAGGGCGGGGGGCGATTTCAACTAATGAAAAACTGTTTTTT. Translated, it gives CASSKGLTGRGAISTNEKLFF.

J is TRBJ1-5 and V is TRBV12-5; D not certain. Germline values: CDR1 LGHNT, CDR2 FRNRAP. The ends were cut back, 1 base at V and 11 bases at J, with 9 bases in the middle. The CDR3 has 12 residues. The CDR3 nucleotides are TGTGCTAGTGGTTTGGGAGACGGGTCCCAGCATTTT. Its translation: CASGLGDGSQHF.